The clone carrying this T cell receptor beta chain was picked up many times. This sample was included in a study of regulatory T cells in long-lasting Graves disease. For TCR beta, libraries came from iRepertoire HTBI primers and Arm-PCR of CDR3 regions. TCRdb analysed the multiplex PCR reads with MiXCR anew, one entry per CDR3 protein. The repertoire holds approximately 440,000 distinct CDR3 sequences, with 15% to 20% as singletons. This CDR3 is 13 amino acids long. CDR1 SNHLY and CDR2 FYNNEI come from the germline V gene. The germline V and J ends were trimmed by 7 bases and 5 bases, with 14 bases remaining between them. Time point defined: newly diagnosed GD, antithyroid drugs for less than 3 months. RNA extracted from PBMCs served as the sequencing template. This sample also belongs to another study, concerning T cells in Graves' hyperthyroidism and ophthalmopathy.

Source: peripheral blood mononuclear cells (PBMCs), taken at new diagnosis, from a patient treated with antithyroid drugs. The TCR originated in a middle-aged man with Graves disease. The chain has TRBV2 and TRBJ1-2, with D unclear. The CDR3 protein is CASTKEAAYGYTF. The CDR3 nucleotides are TGTGCCAGCACCAAAGAGGCTGCGTATGGCTACACCTTC.